These 18 T cell receptor beta chains were sequenced from one sample in a study of CD8 T cell repertoires and HIV-1 epitope variants. These receptors' antigens are unknown. Here immunoSEQ multiplex PCR was the method, and the copy in TCRdb shows in-frame clones only, minus some. The sample lists approximately 2,800 clones; roughly 66% were seen once. The specimen sequenced was cultured CD8+ T cells derived from PBMCs. The source is a male donor with HIV.

Only one count was recorded for this clone. The chain uses TRBV4-1 and TRBJ2-2, with 7 bases lining up with TRBD1. This CDR3 region has 17 residues. V dropped 0 bases and J dropped 4; count of bases not matched to a gene: 8. Germline-derived CDR1 and CDR2 are MGHRA and YSYEKL. The CDR3 reads CASSQDSKGARTGELFF. As DNA, the CDR3 is TGCGCCAGCAGCCAAGATTCGAAGGGGGCCCGCACCGGGGAGCTGTTTTTT.

This chain uses TRBV7-6 with TRBJ2-1; 10 bases line up with TRBD1. The CDR3 totals 16 residues. V lost 4 bases to trimming and J lost 7 bases; unmatched junction nucleotides: 10. The germline V gene has CDR1 SGHVS and CDR2 FNYEAQ. CDR3 in DNA: TGTGCCAGCAGCTCGACTAGACAGGGGGCATTAAATGAGCAGTTCTTC. Protein sequence: CASSSTRQGALNEQFF.

CDR3 in amino acids: CASSFGQGSYEQYF. CDR3 nucleotides: TGTGCCAGCAGCTTCGGACAGGGTTCCTACGAGCAGTACTTC. The J gene is TRBJ2-7, the V gene TRBV5-4; TRBD1 aligns across 8 bases. J was trimmed by 1 base and V by 2 bases; bases with no gene match: 2. CDR3 length: 14 amino acids. In germline, CDR1 is SGHNT, CDR2 YYREEE (reference sequence). The whole variable domain, filled in from reference TRBV5-4 and TRBJ2-7, reads ETGVTQSPTHLIKTRGQQVTLRCSSQSGHNTVSWYQQALGQGPQFIFQYYREEENGRGNFPPRFSGLQFPNYSSELNVNALELDDSALYLCASSFGQGSYEQYFGPGTRLTVT.

This rearrangement joins TRBV28 to TRBJ1-5, with 12 bases matching TRBD1. CDR1 is MDHEN and CDR2 is SYDVKM in the germline V gene. The ends lost 1 base at V and 2 bases at J; junction bases unmatched: 9. The CDR3 sequence is 19 residues long. This CDR3 is CASSLYAGQGAGGNQPQHF. CDR3 DNA: TGTGCCAGCAGTTTATACGCGGGACAGGGGGCGGGTGGCAATCAGCCCCAGCATTTT.

The gene calls are TRBV7-2 and TRBJ2-1; 7 bases are shared with TRBD1. The CDR3 is made up of 13 amino acids. V was pared by 5 bases and J by 10 bases, with 8 bases of the junction left unmatched. From germline, CDR1 is SGHTA and CDR2 FQGNSA. CDR3: CASSPGQVGEQFF. The DNA for the CDR3 is TGTGCCAGCAGCCCAGGACAGGTAGGCGAGCAGTTCTTC. Full variable domain (rest looked up from reference TRBV7-2 and TRBJ2-1): GAGVSQSPSNKVTEKGKDVELRCDPISGHTALYWYRQSLGQGLEFLIYFQGNSAPDKSGLPSDRFSAERTGGSVSTLTIQRTQQEDSAVYLCASSPGQVGEQFFGPGTRLTVL.

The chain joins TRBV13 to TRBJ1-1; 12 positions match TRBD1. Trimming took 4 bases from V and 4 from J; bases not matched to a gene: 4. The V gene's germline CDR1 is PRHDT and CDR2 FYEKMQ (reference sequence). This CDR3 has 15 amino acids. CDR3 sequence (DNA): TGTGCCAGCAGCTCGGGACAGGGGGCGGGCACTGAAGCTTTCTTT. Residues: CASSSGQGAGTEAFF.

The V call is TRBV19, the J call TRBJ2-1; D unclear. The CDR3 loop spans 15 amino acids. Germline V gene lookup returns CDR1 LNHDA and CDR2 SQIVND (reference sequence). Between the trimmed V and J ends, which lost 5 bases and 2 bases, there was a span of 13 bases. CDR3 protein: CASSPVPVAYNEQFF. The CDR3 region has the DNA TGTGCCAGTAGTCCCGTCCCAGTAGCCTACAATGAGCAGTTCTTC.

This clone was recorded a few times. The CDR3 protein is CASSGIGSQAFF. CDR3 DNA sequence: TGTGCCAGCAGCGGGATAGGTTCCCAAGCGTTCTTC. V gene TRBV5-4 combines with J gene TRBJ2-1; D ambiguous. CDR1 is SGHNT and CDR2 is YYREEE in the germline V gene (reference sequence). The length of the CDR3 is 12 residues. Trimming shortened V by 4 bases and J by 15 bases, and 17 bases separated the two germline ends.

This chain links TRBV28 with TRBJ1-4; unclear D gene. The germline V gene has CDR1 MDHEN and CDR2 SYDVKM. The CDR3 covers 13 residues. Trimming took 5 bases from V and 6 from J, leaving 10 bases between them. This chain's CDR3 is CASSLEGHEKLFF. The DNA for the CDR3 is TGTGCCAGCAGTCTCGAAGGGCATGAAAAACTGTTTTTT.

CDR3 residues: CASSLAAGPENEQYF. The CDR3, as DNA: TGTGCCAGCAGCTTAGCGGCGGGGCCGGAGAACGAGCAGTACTTC. The chain couples TRBV13 to TRBJ2-7, with D perhaps matching TRBD2 (6 bases). Trimming removed 1 base at V and 5 bases at J, with 15 bases between. There are 15 residues in the CDR3. From germline, CDR1 is PRHDT and CDR2 FYEKMQ (reference sequence).

This clone has a single count. The rearrangement links TRBV29-1 to TRBJ1-2, with a tentative D call TRBD1 (6 bases). V lost 0 bases, J lost 6 bases, and 14 bases lay in between. CDR1 SQVTM and CDR2 ANQGSEA come from the germline V gene. The CDR3 spans 14 residues. CDR3 in amino acids: CSVEDMGGVDGYTF. The DNA for the CDR3 is TGCAGCGTTGAAGATATGGGGGGCGTGGATGGCTACACCTTC.

The chain recombines TRBV9 with TRBJ1-6; possible D gene TRBD1, 6 bases. Trimming cost V 0 bases and J 9 bases, with 13 bases left between them. Germline CDR1 reads SGDLS; CDR2 reads YYNGEE. This CDR3 is built from 15 residues. The CDR3 DNA follows: TGTGCCAGCAGCGTAGAAGGGGGTGAGGCTTCACCCCTCCACTTT. Protein product: CASSVEGGEASPLHF.

The rearrangement joins TRBV6-5 to TRBJ2-7, with TRBD1 matching 7 bases. V lost 6 bases to trimming and J lost 9 bases; unmatched junction nucleotides: 11. CDR3 size: 13 residues. Germline V gene lookup returns CDR1 MNHEY and CDR2 SVGAGI. The chain's CDR3 is CASSPRQGLTQYF. DNA of the CDR3: TGTGCCAGCAGCCCTCGACAGGGTTTAACGCAGTACTTC.

The chain employs TRBV4-1 and TRBJ1-4; maybe TRBD1 (5 bases). The CDR3 totals 13 residues. The germline V and J ends were trimmed by 4 bases and 8 bases, with 11 bases remaining between them. Per the germline V gene, CDR1 is MGHRA and CDR2 is YSYEKL. The DNA for the CDR3 is TGCGCCAGCAGCCCCGGGGACGAAGAAAAACTGTTTTTT. Translated: CASSPGDEEKLFF.

The chain is built from TRBV28 and TRBJ2-1, with D possibly called TRBD1 or TRBD2 (5 bases each). CDR3 size: 16 residues. V was pared by 6 bases and J by 3 bases, with 18 bases between. CDR1 and CDR2 from the germline V gene are MDHEN and SYDVKM. The CDR3 DNA reads as TGTGCCAGCAGCCCCCCCAGGGTAGAGGGCTACAATGAGCAGTTCTTC. It yields the protein CASSPPRVEGYNEQFF.

The table lists this clone with a count of one. V and J are TRBV7-9 and TRBJ1-2; possible D gene TRBD1, 5 bases. CDR3 size: 13 residues. CDR1 SEHNR and CDR2 FQNEAQ come from the germline V gene (reference sequence). With 1 base removed from V and 13 bases from J, the gap between germline ends came to 16 bases. In DNA form, the CDR3 reads TGTGCCAGCAGCTTAGAGGGAGGGGCCCTTGGCACCTTC. Translated: CASSLEGGALGTF. Supplemented by reference TRBV7-9 and TRBJ1-2, the full variable domain reads DTGVSQNPRHKITKRGQNVTFRCDPISEHNRLYWYRQTLGQGPEFLTYFQNEAQLEKSRLLSDRFSAERPKGSFSTLEIQRTEQGDSAMYLCASSLEGGALGTFGSGTRLTVV.

The chain couples TRBV6-1 to TRBJ2-3, with 13 positions matching TRBD2. V shed 3 bases, J shed 4 bases, and the junction held 1 base outside the gene matches. CDR1 and CDR2 (germline): MNHNS, SASEGT. This CDR3 has 15 amino acids. As DNA, the CDR3 is TGTGCCAGCAGTGAGACTAGCGGGAGGCCAGATACGCAGTATTTT. This sequence encodes CASSETSGRPDTQYF.

The V call is TRBV14, the J call TRBJ1-6, with D maybe TRBD1 (5 bases). CDR1 is SGHDN and CDR2 is FVKESK in the germline V gene. The CDR3 runs to 16 residues. The germline V and J ends were trimmed by 0 bases and 2 bases, with 8 bases remaining between them. CDR3 sequence: CASSQEWGAYNSPLHF. DNA of the CDR3: TGTGCCAGCAGCCAAGAGTGGGGGGCCTATAATTCACCCCTCCACTTT.